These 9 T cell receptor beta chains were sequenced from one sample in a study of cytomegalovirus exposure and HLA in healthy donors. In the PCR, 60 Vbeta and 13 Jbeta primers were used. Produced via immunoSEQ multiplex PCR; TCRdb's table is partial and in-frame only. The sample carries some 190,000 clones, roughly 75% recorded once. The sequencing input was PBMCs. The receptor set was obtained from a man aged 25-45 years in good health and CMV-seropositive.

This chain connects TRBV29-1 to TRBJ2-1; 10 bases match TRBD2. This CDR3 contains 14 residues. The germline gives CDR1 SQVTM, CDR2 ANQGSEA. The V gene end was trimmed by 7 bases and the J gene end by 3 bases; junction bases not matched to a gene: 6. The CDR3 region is CSAIAGGFYNEQFF. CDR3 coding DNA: TGCAGCGCAATAGCGGGGGGATTCTACAATGAGCAGTTCTTC.

Here the CDR3 reads CASSPTDYEQYF. In DNA, the CDR3 is TGTGCCAGCAGCCCTACAGATTATGAGCAGTACTTC. This sequence joins TRBV9 and TRBJ2-7; D is undetermined. CDR1 SGDLS and CDR2 YYNGEE come from the germline V gene. The ends were cut back, 4 bases at V and 7 bases at J, with 12 bases in the middle. This CDR3 comprises 12 residues.

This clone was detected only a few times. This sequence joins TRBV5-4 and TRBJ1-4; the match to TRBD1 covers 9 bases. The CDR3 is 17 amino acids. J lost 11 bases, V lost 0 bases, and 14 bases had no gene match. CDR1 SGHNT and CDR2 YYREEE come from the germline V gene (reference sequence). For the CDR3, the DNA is TGTGCCAGCAGCTTGGCTGGGTCGGGACAGGGAGGCAAGAAACTGTTTTTT. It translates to CASSLAGSGQGGKKLFF.

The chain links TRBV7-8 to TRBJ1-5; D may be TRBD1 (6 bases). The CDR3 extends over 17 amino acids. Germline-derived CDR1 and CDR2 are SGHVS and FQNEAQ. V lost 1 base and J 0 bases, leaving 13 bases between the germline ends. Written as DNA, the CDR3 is TGTGCCAGCAGCTTAGGGACAGAGTACCTTAGCAATCAGCCCCAGCATTTT. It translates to CASSLGTEYLSNQPQHF.

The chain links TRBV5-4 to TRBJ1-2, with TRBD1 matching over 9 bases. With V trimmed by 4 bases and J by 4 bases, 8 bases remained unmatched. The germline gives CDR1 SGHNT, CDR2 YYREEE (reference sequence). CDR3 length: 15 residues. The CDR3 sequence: CASSTTQGASYGYTF. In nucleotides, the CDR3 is TGTGCCAGCAGCACCACACAGGGGGCGAGCTATGGCTACACCTTC.

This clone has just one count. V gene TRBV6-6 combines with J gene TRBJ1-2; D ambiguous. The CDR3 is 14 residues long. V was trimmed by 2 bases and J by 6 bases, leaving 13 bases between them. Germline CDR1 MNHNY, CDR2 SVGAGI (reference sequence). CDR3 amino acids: CASSYPLEGDGYTF. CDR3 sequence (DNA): TGTGCCAGCAGTTACCCCCTTGAGGGTGATGGCTACACCTTC.

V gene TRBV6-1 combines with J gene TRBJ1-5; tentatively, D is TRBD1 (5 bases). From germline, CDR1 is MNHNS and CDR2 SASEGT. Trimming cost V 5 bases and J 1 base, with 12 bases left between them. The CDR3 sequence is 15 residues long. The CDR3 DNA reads TGTGCCAGCAGTTTAAGGGGTTGGAGCAATCAGCCCCAGCATTTT. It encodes CASSLRGWSNQPQHF.

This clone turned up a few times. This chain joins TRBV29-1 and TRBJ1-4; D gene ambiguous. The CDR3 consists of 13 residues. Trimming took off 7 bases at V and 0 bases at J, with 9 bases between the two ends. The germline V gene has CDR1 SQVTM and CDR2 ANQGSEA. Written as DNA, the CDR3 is TGCAGCGCCAGATTTGCAACTAATGAAAAACTGTTTTTT. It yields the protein CSARFATNEKLFF.

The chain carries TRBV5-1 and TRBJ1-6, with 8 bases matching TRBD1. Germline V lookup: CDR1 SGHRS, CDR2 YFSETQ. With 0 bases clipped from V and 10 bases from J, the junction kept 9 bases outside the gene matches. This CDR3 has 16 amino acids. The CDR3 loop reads CASSLGQGATSSPLHF. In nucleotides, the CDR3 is TGCGCCAGCAGCTTGGGGCAGGGGGCGACCAGCTCACCCCTCCACTTT.